This T cell receptor (beta chain) was recovered during a study of T-cell memory formation after mild COVID-19. Study-wide background: The study found TCR clusters largely donor specific.

Constant-segment primers served in 5'RACE that generated TCR alpha and TCR beta cDNA libraries bearing sample barcodes and UMIs. Using its own MiXCR run on the 5' RACE reads, TCRdb lists one record per CDR3 protein. The repertoire has roughly 340,000 distinct CDR3 sequences, 15% to 20% of them found once; the top ten carry approximately 20%. Study-level findings and limits: Later expanders leaned CD4+, whereas day 15 to 85 contracting clones were balanced CD4/CD8. Pre-infection memory showed some responding clones, and this suggested that cross-reactive memory joined.

Germline loops: CDR1 MGHRA, CDR2 YSYEKL. The V end lost 1 base, the J end lost 0 bases, and 9 bases lay between the germline ends. CDR3 length equals 15 residues. A word on this clonotype: The antigen is unknown.

This receptor was obtained from a man between 18 and 29 years old who had mild COVID-19 (a few samples of this study predate the infection). Cell type and time point are not known. V usage is TRBV4-1 and J usage is TRBJ1-2; D unresolved. The material sequenced was PBMCs or a T cell subset sorted from them (not recorded which). CDR3 sequence reads: CASSQGSGSNYGYTF. The CDR3 DNA reads TGCGCCAGCAGCCAAGGGTCAGGTTCTAACTATGGCTACACCTTC.